The 27 T cell receptor beta chains given below trace back to one sample, sequenced in a study of CD8+CD57+ T cells in acquired aplastic anemia. TCR beta VDJ and CDR3 profiling used genomic DNA as template. TCRdb reprocessed the reads with MiXCR, giving one entry per CDR3 protein. Among approximately 190,000 distinct CDR3 sequences listed, under 55% were seen once. The patients chosen for sequencing had shown expansion of CD8+CD57+ cells (detected by flow cytometry). Material: sorted CD4+, CD8+, or CD8+CD57+ T cells (not recorded which) from PBMCs. The receptors here all came from a human donor with aplastic anemia.

This clonotype was seen a handful of times. This chain uses TRBV10-3 with TRBJ2-5; tentatively, D is TRBD1 (5 bases). The CDR3 runs 16 residues. Per the germline V gene, CDR1 is ENHRY and CDR2 is SYGVKD. Trimming pared 6 bases from V and 2 bases from J, leaving 19 bases between. CDR3: CAIRAPGQLGQETQYF. The CDR3 coding sequence is TGTGCCATCAGGGCCCCTGGACAATTGGGGCAAGAGACCCAGTACTTC.

The V call is TRBV25-1, the J call TRBJ1-1, with D possibly TRBD1 on 5 matching bases. The CDR3 is made up of 12 amino acids. Germline V gene sequence: CDR1 MGHDK, CDR2 SYGVNS. The V end was cut by 4 bases, the J end by 11 bases, with 14 bases between. Here the CDR3 reads CASSVVGAGAFF. The CDR3 DNA follows: TGTGCCAGCAGTGTGGTAGGGGCGGGGGCTTTCTTT.

The J gene is TRBJ2-7, the V gene TRBV20-1, with TRBD2 as a possible D gene (6 bases). Germline V gene data show CDR1 as DFQATT and CDR2 as SNEGSKA (reference sequence). The CDR3 loop spans 15 amino acids. The ends were cut back, 1 base at V and 2 bases at J, with 15 bases in the middle. CDR3 sequence (DNA): TGCAGTGCTAGAGGGAGGGCCTCGGGGGCCTACGAGCAGTACTTC. Protein sequence: CSARGRASGAYEQYF.

This clonotype was observed a few times. This chain joins TRBV29-1 and TRBJ2-5, with a weak D call TRBD2 (6 bases). In germline, CDR1 is SQVTM, CDR2 ANQGSEA. The CDR3 totals 12 residues. Trimming took off 7 bases at V and 4 bases at J, with 13 bases between the two ends. CDR3 sequence (DNA): TGCAGCGCCCTGACTAGTGGAGAGACCCAGTACTTC. The encoded protein is CSALTSGETQYF.

The V gene is TRBV19, the J gene TRBJ2-7; D is perhaps TRBD1 (5 bases). In germline, CDR1 is LNHDA, CDR2 SQIVND (reference sequence). V shed 2 bases and J shed 5 bases, with 10 bases lying between them. The length of the CDR3 is 13 residues. The chain's CDR3 is CASSIQGRDEQYF. For the CDR3, the DNA is TGTGCCAGTAGTATACAGGGTAGGGACGAGCAGTACTTC.

The V call is TRBV7-9, the J call TRBJ2-5; possibly TRBD1 or TRBD2 for D (5 bases each). The length of the CDR3 is 15 residues. From germline, CDR1 is SEHNR and CDR2 FQNEAQ (reference sequence). The ends were cut back, 6 bases at V and 5 bases at J, with 19 bases in the middle. The DNA of the CDR3 is TGTGCCAGCAGTCCAAATGGGGGTATTTTGGAGACCCAGTACTTC. This gives the protein CASSPNGGILETQYF. Variable domain in full (rest from reference TRBV7-9 and TRBJ2-5): DTGVSQNPRHKITKRGQNVTFRCDPISEHNRLYWYRQTLGQGPEFLTYFQNEAQLEKSRLLSDRFSAERPKGSFSTLEIQRTEQGDSAMYLCASSPNGGILETQYFGPGTRLLVL.

This chain links TRBV2 with TRBJ1-5; 7 nucleotides match TRBD1. The CDR3 covers 14 residues. The V and J ends lost 4 bases and 6 bases, in that order; junction bases with no gene match: 6. Germline V gene lookup returns CDR1 SNHLY and CDR2 FYNNEI. The CDR3 here is CASSGGGASQPQHF. The CDR3 DNA is TGTGCCAGCAGTGGAGGGGGCGCGAGTCAGCCCCAGCATTTT.

The chain carries TRBV25-1 and TRBJ1-2; D not certain. This CDR3 region has 16 residues. Germline V gene sequence: CDR1 MGHDK, CDR2 SYGVNS. V gave up 0 bases and J gave up 8 bases, with 19 bases separating them. The CDR3: CASSEYYGLSSEGYTF. The CDR3 DNA follows: TGTGCCAGCAGTGAATACTATGGTCTCAGTTCGGAGGGCTACACCTTC.

Note on this clonotype: At one end the junction does not follow the germline gene, possibly because of a read error. The V call is TRBV9, the J call TRBJ1-1, with D perhaps TRBD1 (5 bases). Germline V gene lookup returns CDR1 SGDLS and CDR2 YYNGEE. This CDR3 comprises 16 residues. In DNA, the CDR3 is TGTGCCAGCAGCCCCGTGGGGGGATTCGGGAACACTGAAGCTTCCTTT. This encodes CASSPVGGFGNTEASF.

At least ten counts were recorded for this clonotype. V usage is TRBV6-1 and J usage is TRBJ2-7; 11 bases align to TRBD2. The germline CDR1 and CDR2 sequences are MNHNS and SASEGT. Trimming took 6 bases from V and 3 from J; bases not matched to a gene: 7. This CDR3 is 15 amino acids long. The CDR3 DNA sequence: TGTGCCAGCAGCCCGAGACTAGCGGGAATCTACGAGCAGTACTTC. Amino acid sequence: CASSPRLAGIYEQYF.

This clonotype was seen at least ten times. The V and J genes are TRBV10-3 and TRBJ2-2; 14 bases are a match to TRBD2. J lost 5 bases, V lost 2 bases, and 16 bases had no gene match. The germline gives CDR1 ENHRY, CDR2 SYGVKD. This CDR3 is 21 amino acids long. This chain's CDR3 is CAISEAPGLAGASSETGELFF. The CDR3 DNA reads TGTGCCATCAGTGAGGCCCCGGGACTAGCGGGAGCATCGTCGGAAACCGGGGAGCTGTTTTTT.

The rearrangement joins TRBV6-2 or TRBV6-3 to TRBJ2-1, with a possible D match to TRBD2 (6 bases). V was trimmed by 8 bases and J by 3 bases, leaving 14 bases between them. This CDR3 is built from 14 residues. Per the germline V gene, CDR1 is MNHEY and CDR2 is SVGEGT. The CDR3 bases are TGTGCCAGCCTTGCGGGACTCTACTACAATGAGCAGTTCTTC. Residues: CASLAGLYYNEQFF.

The chain carries TRBV7-9 and TRBJ2-3; D uncertain. The CDR3 totals 12 residues. V lost 3 bases, J lost 5 bases, and 6 bases lay in between. CDR1 and CDR2 from the germline V gene are SEHNR and FQNEAQ (reference sequence). This CDR3 reads CASSFVGDTQYF. DNA of the CDR3: TGTGCCAGCAGCTTCGTAGGAGATACGCAGTATTTT.

This chain uses TRBV7-3 with TRBJ1-1; D is uncertain. V lost 3 bases and J 1 base, leaving 6 bases between the germline ends. Germline loops: CDR1 SGHTA, CDR2 FQGTGA. There are 13 residues in the CDR3. The DNA of the CDR3 is TGTGCCAGCAGCTTGGCGGAGAACACTGAAGCTTTCTTT. The encoded protein is CASSLAENTEAFF.

Comments on this clonotype: This clone may be a read error of a much larger clone one base away. The rearrangement uses TRBV11-3 and TRBJ2-2; TRBD1 or TRBD2 may be the D gene (6 bases each). Germline CDR1 and CDR2: SGHNT and YENEEA. The CDR3 sequence is 14 residues long. DNA for the CDR3: TGTACCAGCAGCTTATTAGGGGGGACCGGGGAGCTGTTTTTT. Its translation: CTSSLLGGTGELFF.

The V call is TRBV19, the J call TRBJ2-5, with 9 nucleotides matching TRBD2. The CDR3 sequence is 13 residues long. CDR1 and CDR2 from the germline V gene are LNHDA and SQIVND (reference sequence). Germline trimming cut 7 bases from V and 5 bases from J; bases unmatched to any gene: 5. Written as DNA, the CDR3 is TGTGCCAGTAACGGCGGGGGGGAGGAGACCCAGTACTTC. This encodes CASNGGGEETQYF.

The J gene is TRBJ2-7, the V gene TRBV5-6; possibly TRBD2 for D (7 bases). This CDR3 comprises 15 residues. V lost 2 bases and J 3 bases, leaving 15 bases between the germline ends. From germline, CDR1 is SGHDT and CDR2 YYEEEE. The CDR3 nucleotides are TGTGCCAGCAGCTTCACCCGGGGGGCCAACTACGAGCAGTACTTC. Its protein is CASSFTRGANYEQYF.

This clonotype was picked up many times. The J gene is TRBJ1-4, the V gene TRBV5-6; 11 bases agree with TRBD1. Germline CDR1 reads SGHDT; CDR2 reads YYEEEE. The V gene end was trimmed by 0 bases and the J gene end by 12 bases; junction bases not matched to a gene: 1. The CDR3 is 13 amino acids. CDR3 amino acids: CASSLEDRGQLFF. The CDR3 bases are TGTGCCAGCAGCTTGGAGGACAGGGGGCAACTGTTTTTT.

In its sample, this clonotype was seen many times. The rearrangement uses TRBV5-6 and TRBJ2-7; 9 bases map to TRBD1. The CDR3 has 13 amino acids. Germline-derived CDR1 and CDR2 are SGHDT and YYEEEE. Losses at the gene ends were 7 bases for V and 5 bases for J; bases not matched to a gene: 7. CDR3 coding DNA: TGTGCCAGCGGGGGACAGGGTTTCCACGAGCAGTACTTC. Its protein is CASGGQGFHEQYF.

The V and J genes are TRBV19 and TRBJ2-2, with D perhaps TRBD1 (6 bases). V shed 9 bases and J shed 4 bases, with 12 bases lying between them. There are 13 residues in the CDR3. The V gene's germline CDR1 is LNHDA and CDR2 SQIVND (reference sequence). CDR3 protein: CASRDIATGELFF. The CDR3 DNA reads as TGTGCCAGCCGGGACATAGCCACCGGGGAGCTGTTTTTT.

The gene calls are TRBV7-9 and TRBJ2-7, with 7 bases identical to TRBD2. The V gene end was trimmed by 5 bases and the J gene end by 2 bases; junction bases not matched to a gene: 3. In germline, CDR1 is SEHNR, CDR2 FQNEAQ (reference sequence). This CDR3 has 13 residues. In DNA, the CDR3 is TGTGCCAGCAGCCCCCGGGAGGCCTACGAGCAGTACTTC. Amino acid sequence: CASSPREAYEQYF.

This clonotype was recorded a few times. Compared with germline, one end of the junction differs, possibly owing to a read error. CDR3: CASSLARGDLDF. For the CDR3, the DNA is TGTGCCAGCAGCTTAGCGCGAGGGGATCTGGACTTC. The rearrangement uses TRBV7-8 and TRBJ2-7; D is perhaps TRBD1 or TRBD2 (5 bases each). Germline V gene data show CDR1 as SGHVS and CDR2 as FQNEAQ. The CDR3 is 12 amino acids.

This clonotype was recorded many times. For the CDR3, the DNA is TGTGCCAGCAGCTTAGCGCCAGGGAGCGGGTTCTTC. It yields the protein CASSLAPGSGFF. This chain uses TRBV7-9 with TRBJ2-1, with D possibly being TRBD1 or TRBD2 (5 bases each). Deletions cut 0 bases from V and 15 bases from J, with 12 bases between. CDR1 is SEHNR and CDR2 is FQNEAQ in the germline V gene (reference sequence). The CDR3 runs 12 residues.

This clonotype was detected a few times. This rearrangement joins TRBV6-1 to TRBJ2-7, with 8 bases fitting TRBD1. The trim removed 5 bases at V and 2 bases at J, leaving 8 bases unmatched. The CDR3 is 15 amino acids. Looked up from germline, CDR1 is MNHNS and CDR2 is SASEGT. The CDR3 is CASSSTQGATYEQYF. The CDR3 nucleotides are TGTGCCAGCAGTTCCACCCAGGGGGCCACCTACGAGCAGTACTTC.

V is TRBV25-1 and J is TRBJ1-2; 7 bases fit TRBD1. There are 14 residues in the CDR3. From germline, CDR1 is MGHDK and CDR2 SYGVNS. The V and J ends lost 4 bases and 3 bases, in that order; junction bases with no gene match: 5. The CDR3 protein is CASSATGLDYGYTF. For the CDR3, the DNA is TGTGCCAGCAGTGCGACAGGGCTTGACTATGGCTACACCTTC.

In its sample, this clonotype was seen once. The genes are TRBV2 and TRBJ2-1; D is undetermined. V gave up 3 bases and J gave up 6 bases, with 12 bases separating them. Germline V gene data show CDR1 as SNHLY and CDR2 as FYNNEI. The CDR3 consists of 14 residues. The CDR3 reads CASSDGLRVNEQFF. The CDR3 region has the DNA TGTGCCAGCAGTGATGGGTTGCGAGTCAATGAGCAGTTCTTC.

This clonotype was found a few times. The chain joins TRBV27 to TRBJ2-5, with D unresolved. Per the germline V gene, CDR1 is MNHEY and CDR2 is SMNVEV (reference sequence). The CDR3 has 11 amino acids. V was cut by 7 bases and J by 2 bases, with 5 bases left in between. CDR3 bases: TGTGCCAGCAAGGCGCAAGAGACCCAGTACTTC. Protein sequence: CASKAQETQYF.